Each of the 2 T cell receptor beta chains below was sequenced from the same sample in a study of T-cell memory formation after mild COVID-19. TCRdb called the 5' RACE reads again in MiXCR, with one record for every CDR3 protein. The data contain about 560,000 distinct CDR3 sequences, less than 25% of them seen just once; the ten biggest clones take up about 8.7%. The sequenced material came from PBMCs or a T cell subset sorted from them (not recorded which). These receptors all stem from an adult woman who had mild COVID-19 (a few samples of this study predate the infection). Cell type and time point are not known.

The chain joins TRBV20-1 to TRBJ1-1; D is unresolved. Trimming cost V 2 bases and J 6 bases, with 19 bases left between them. Germline V gives CDR1 DFQATT, CDR2 SNEGSKA (reference sequence). The CDR3 consists of 15 residues. This CDR3 is CSARIQYRLSPEAFF. CDR3 bases: TGCAGTGCTAGAATACAATATAGGCTGTCGCCTGAAGCTTTCTTT.

This chain connects TRBV13 to TRBJ2-3; D is uncertain. The germline gives CDR1 PRHDT, CDR2 FYEKMQ (reference sequence). This CDR3 is 14 amino acids long. Between the trimmed V and J ends, which lost 5 bases and 1 base, there was a span of 10 bases. CDR3 region: CASSPNRGTDTQYF. The DNA for the CDR3 is TGTGCCAGCAGCCCAAACCGGGGCACAGATACGCAGTATTTT.